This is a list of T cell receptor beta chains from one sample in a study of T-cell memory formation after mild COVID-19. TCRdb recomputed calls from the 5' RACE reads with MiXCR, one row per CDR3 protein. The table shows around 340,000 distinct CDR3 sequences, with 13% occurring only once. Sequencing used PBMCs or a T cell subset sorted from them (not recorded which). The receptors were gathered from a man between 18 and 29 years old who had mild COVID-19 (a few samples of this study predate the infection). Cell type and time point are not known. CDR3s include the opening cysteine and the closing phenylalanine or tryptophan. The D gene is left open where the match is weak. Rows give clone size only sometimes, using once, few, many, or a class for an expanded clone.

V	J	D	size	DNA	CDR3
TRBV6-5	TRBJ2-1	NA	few	TGTGCCAGCAGCCCCGACCTCTTTGGGGCAGGGGATGAGCAGTTCTTC	CASSPDLFGAGDEQFF
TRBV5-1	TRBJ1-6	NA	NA	TGCGCCAGCAGCTTCAGGGCAGGCTCCTATAATTCACCCCTCCACTTT	CASSFRAGSYNSPLHF
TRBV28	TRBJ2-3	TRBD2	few	TGTGCCAGCAGTCCACGAGAGAGGGGCCGGGTAGCGGGGGGGCCAGATACGCAGTATTTT	CASSPRERGRVAGGPDTQYF
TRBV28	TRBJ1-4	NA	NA	TGTGCCAGCACCTCCGCTGCAACTAATGAAAAACTGTTTTTT	CASTSAATNEKLFF
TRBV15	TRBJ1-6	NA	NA	TGTGCCACCAGCGGGGGTTATTCACCCCTCCACTTT	CATSGGYSPLHF
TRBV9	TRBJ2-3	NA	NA	TGTGCCAGCAGGAGAGGTTGGCGCACAGATACGCAGTATTTT	CASRRGWRTDTQYF
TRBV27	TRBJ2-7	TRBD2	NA	TGTGCCAGCAAGCGGTTAGGGAGGGACGAGCAGTACTTC	CASKRLGRDEQYF
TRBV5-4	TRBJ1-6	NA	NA	TGTGCCAGCACCCTGATGGACAGCAAGAATTCACCCCTCCACTTT	CASTLMDSKNSPLHF
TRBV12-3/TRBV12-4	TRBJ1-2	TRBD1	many	TGTGCCAGCAGTTTAAATGACAGGGTGGAGGGCTACACCTTC	CASSLNDRVEGYTF
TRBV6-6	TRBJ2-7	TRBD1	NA	TGTGCCAGCAGTTACTACCGGGACAGGGGGGGGGAGCAGTACTTC	CASSYYRDRGGEQYF
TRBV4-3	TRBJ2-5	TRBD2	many	TGCGCCAGCAGCCAAGCTTACAAAGGACTAGCGCAAGAGACCCAGTACTTC	CASSQAYKGLAQETQYF
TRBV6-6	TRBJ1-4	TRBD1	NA	TGTGCCAGCACCAGGGACAGGGGCGAAAAACTGTTTTTT	CASTRDRGEKLFF
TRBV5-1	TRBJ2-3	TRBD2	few	TGCGCCTGCGCAGCGGGGAGCCTGACTAGCACAGATACGCAGTATTTT	CACAAGSLTSTDTQYF
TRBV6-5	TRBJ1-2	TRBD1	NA	TGTGCCAGCGGCCCCGGGCAGGGGGTCTATGGCTACACCTTC	CASGPGQGVYGYTF
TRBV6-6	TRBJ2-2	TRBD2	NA	TGTGCCAGCAGTTTAGCGGGGGGCTCCACCGGGGAGCTGTTTTTT	CASSLAGGSTGELFF
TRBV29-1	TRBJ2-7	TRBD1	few	TGCAGCGTAAGACAGGGAAGTCCCTACGAGCAGTACTTC	CSVRQGSPYEQYF
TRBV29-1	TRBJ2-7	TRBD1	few	TGCAGCGCCCAATCGGTGGGACAGGGCCACGAGCAGTACTTC	CSAQSVGQGHEQYF
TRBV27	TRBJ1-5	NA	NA	TGTGCCAGCAGGCAAGGGTATTCTAGCAATCAGCCCCAGCATTTT	CASRQGYSSNQPQHF
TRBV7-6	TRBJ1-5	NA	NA	TGTGCCAGCAGCTTAGGCACGGGGGGCTATCAGCCCCAGCATTTT	CASSLGTGGYQPQHF
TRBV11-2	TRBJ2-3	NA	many	TGTGCCAGCAGATTCCACAGGGCGGGCACAGATACGCAGTATTTT	CASRFHRAGTDTQYF
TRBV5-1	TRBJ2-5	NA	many	TGCGCCAGCAGCTTTCCACTCCAAGAGACCCAGTACTTC	CASSFPLQETQYF
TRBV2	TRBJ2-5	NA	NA	TGTGCCAGCAGCGAGAACAAAGAGACCCAGTACTTC	CASSENKETQYF
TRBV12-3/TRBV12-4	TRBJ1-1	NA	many	TGTGCCAGCAGTCCCCAGATGAACACTGAAGCTTTCTTT	CASSPQMNTEAFF
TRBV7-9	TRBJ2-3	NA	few	TGTGCCAGCAGCTTAACGATACTGGATACGCAGTATTTT	CASSLTILDTQYF
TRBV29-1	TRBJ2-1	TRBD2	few	TGCAGCGTTGAGCAGGGAGGGCATGAGCAGTTCTTC	CSVEQGGHEQFF
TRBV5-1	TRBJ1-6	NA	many	TGCGCCAGCAGCGATGGTAGAACGTATTCACCCCTCCACTTT	CASSDGRTYSPLHF
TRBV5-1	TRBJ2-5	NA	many	TGCGCCAGCAGCTTGGGACAGTCCACGGAGAAAGAGACCCAGTACTTC	CASSLGQSTEKETQYF
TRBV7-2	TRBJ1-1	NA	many	TGTGCCAGCAGGGATGGGAGGCTGGCTGAAGCTTTCTTT	CASRDGRLAEAFF
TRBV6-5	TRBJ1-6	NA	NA	TGTGCCAGCAGGAAACCGGGACCTTCTAATTCACCCCTCCACTTT	CASRKPGPSNSPLHF
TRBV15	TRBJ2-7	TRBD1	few	TGTGCCACCAGCAGTCCGGGACAGGCCTACGAGCAGTACTTC	CATSSPGQAYEQYF
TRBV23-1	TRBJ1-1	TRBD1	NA	TGCGCCAGCAGTCACCGGGACAGGGGGTCGTTTGGTGGTGAAGCTTTCTTT	CASSHRDRGSFGGEAFF
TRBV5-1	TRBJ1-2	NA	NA	TGCGCCAGCAGATTGGGGTACTATGGCTACACCTTC	CASRLGYYGYTF
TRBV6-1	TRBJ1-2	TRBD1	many	TGTGCCACCAGATTCCAGGGGGCCAATGGCTACACCTTC	CATRFQGANGYTF
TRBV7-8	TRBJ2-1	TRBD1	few	TGTGCCAGCAGCTCACAGGGGATGGAGCAGTTCTTC	CASSSQGMEQFF
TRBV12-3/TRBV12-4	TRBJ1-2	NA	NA	TGTGCCAGCAGTTTAGCGCATGTGCCTCGAGGCTACACCTTC	CASSLAHVPRGYTF
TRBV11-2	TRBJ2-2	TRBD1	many	TGTGCCAGCAGCTTAGGACAGGGGACCGGGGAGCTGTTTTTT	CASSLGQGTGELFF
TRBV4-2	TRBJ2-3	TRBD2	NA	TGTGCCAGCAGCCAACTCTGGCGGGGGGGAAGAGATACGCAGTATTTT	CASSQLWRGGRDTQYF
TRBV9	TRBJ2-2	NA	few	TGTGCCAGCAGCGTAGGGTGGGGGCTGAACACCGGGGAGCTGTTTTTT	CASSVGWGLNTGELFF